The 2 T cell receptor beta chains reported below all come from one sample, sequenced in a study of T cells in Graves' hyperthyroidism and ophthalmopathy. Amplification targeted TCR beta CDR3 regions from RNA transcripts. The HTBI primer set drove a first-round RT-PCR of the TCR CDR3. TCRdb re-called the multiplex PCR reads with MiXCR, one entry per CDR3 protein. Among 450,000 to 700,000 distinct CDR3 sequences, roughly 50% were seen once, and the ten largest hold around 7.7%. The source material was peripheral blood or thyroid tissue (not recorded which). Receptor source: a woman between 18 and 29 years old with Graves' hyperthyroidism.

This clonotype has only a few counts. In DNA, the CDR3 is TGTGCCAGCAGTTCGGGACAGGGGGTCACCTACGAGCAGTACTTC. It yields the protein CASSSGQGVTYEQYF. J is TRBJ2-7 and V is TRBV12-3 or TRBV12-4; 11 bases fit TRBD1. The CDR3 spans 15 residues. Trimming took 4 bases from V and 2 from J; bases not matched to a gene: 4.

For this clonotype: A much larger clone lies one base from this, so it may be a read error. This rearrangement joins TRBV4-1 to TRBJ2-5, with D possibly TRBD2 on 5 matching bases. The V end lost 4 bases, the J end lost 3 bases, and 12 bases lay between the germline ends. The CDR3 contains 14 residues. Looked up from germline, CDR1 is MGHRA and CDR2 is YSYEKL. Here the CDR3 DNA reads TGCGCCAGCAGCCGAGAGGGCAGGAAAGAGACCCAGTACTTC. Amino acids: CASSREGRKETQYF.